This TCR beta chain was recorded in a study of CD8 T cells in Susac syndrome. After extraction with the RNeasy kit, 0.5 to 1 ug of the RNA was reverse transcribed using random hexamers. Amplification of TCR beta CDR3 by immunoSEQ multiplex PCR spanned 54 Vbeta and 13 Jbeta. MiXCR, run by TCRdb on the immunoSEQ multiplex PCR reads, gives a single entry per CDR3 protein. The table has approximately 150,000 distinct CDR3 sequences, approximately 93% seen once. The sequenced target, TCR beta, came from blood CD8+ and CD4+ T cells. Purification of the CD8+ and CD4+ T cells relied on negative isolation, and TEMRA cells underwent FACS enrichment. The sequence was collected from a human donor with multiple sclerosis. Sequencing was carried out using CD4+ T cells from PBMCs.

This CDR3 is CSAKLAGIAGELFF. In nucleotides, the CDR3 is TGCAGTGCTAAACTAGCGGGAATCGCCGGGGAGCTGTTTTTT. The chain links TRBV20-1 to TRBJ2-2; 10 bases line up with TRBD2. Germline CDR1 and CDR2: DFQATT and SNEGSKA (reference sequence). V was pared by 4 bases and J by 6 bases, with 5 bases of the junction left unmatched. The CDR3 totals 14 residues.